These 20 T cell receptor beta chains originate from one sample sequenced in a study of T cells after yellow fever vaccination. One entry per CDR3 protein results from TCRdb running MiXCR on the 5' RACE reads. The sample lists 200,000 to 300,000 distinct CDR3 sequences, over 3% occurring once. The specimen was PBMCs, collected 15 days after the yellow fever booster vaccination. Every receptor here comes from a man aged 18 to 35 who received the YFV17D yellow fever vaccine.

In its sample, this clonotype was seen many times. V usage is TRBV7-9 and J usage is TRBJ2-3; TRBD2 agrees at 12 bases. Germline V gives CDR1 SEHNR, CDR2 FQNEAQ (reference sequence). The CDR3 loop spans 17 amino acids. The J segment lost 8 bases and the V segment lost 5 bases, leaving 14 bases of the junction unmatched. The CDR3 loop is CASSARTSGTGDGTQYF. The CDR3, as DNA: TGTGCCAGCAGCGCCCGGACTAGCGGGACCGGGGATGGTACGCAGTATTTT.

There are many counts of this clonotype. The chain has TRBV4-1 and TRBJ1-3; no reliable D call. V shed 0 bases and J shed 0 bases, with 12 bases lying between them. Germline CDR1 is MGHRA and CDR2 is YSYEKL. This CDR3 spans 17 amino acids. The CDR3 loop reads CASSQDRAADSGNTIYF. DNA for the CDR3: TGCGCCAGCAGCCAAGATCGGGCAGCCGACTCTGGAAACACCATATATTTT.

V usage is TRBV5-6 and J usage is TRBJ2-1, with D uncertain. Deletions cut 0 bases from V and 6 bases from J, with 10 bases between. CDR1 and CDR2 from the germline V gene are SGHDT and YYEEEE. The CDR3 runs 14 residues. The CDR3 DNA follows: TGTGCCAGCAGCTTGGTCTCGCGACCCAATGAGCAGTTCTTC. This codes for CASSLVSRPNEQFF.

This clonotype was counted ten times or more. The chain employs TRBV18 and TRBJ2-7, with a tentative D call TRBD2 (6 bases). Germline CDR1 is KGHSH and CDR2 is LQKENI. The CDR3 contains 14 residues. V lost 4 bases and J 2 bases, leaving 12 bases between the germline ends. Here the CDR3 reads CASSRGRTAYEQYF. The CDR3 coding sequence is TGTGCCAGCTCACGGGGGAGGACGGCCTACGAGCAGTACTTC.

In its sample, this clonotype was seen many times. CDR3 in amino acids: CASSWGQGDTEAFF. CDR3 DNA sequence: TGCGCCAGCAGCTGGGGACAGGGGGACACTGAAGCTTTCTTT. The chain links TRBV5-1 to TRBJ1-1, with TRBD1 matching 11 bases. Germline-derived CDR1 and CDR2 are SGHRS and YFSETQ. CDR3 length equals 14 residues. V lost 3 bases and J lost 3; bases outside the gene matches: 1.

Many counts were recorded for this clonotype. The chain couples TRBV5-5 to TRBJ2-1, with 11 bases aligning to TRBD1. Germline CDR1 reads SGHKS; CDR2 reads YYEKEE (reference sequence). This CDR3 has 14 residues. The junction had 4 bases not matched to a gene; V was cut back by 2 bases and J by 9 bases. This CDR3 is CASSFGQGATEQFF. CDR3 bases: TGTGCCAGCAGCTTCGGACAGGGGGCTACTGAGCAGTTCTTC.

The chain links TRBV5-6 to TRBJ2-2; possibly TRBD1 for D (6 bases). CDR1 is SGHDT and CDR2 is YYEEEE in the germline V gene. V was cut by 5 bases and J by 4 bases, with 15 bases left in between. There are 15 residues in the CDR3. CDR3 loop: CASRKNRVGTGELFF. Here the CDR3 DNA reads TGTGCCAGCAGGAAAAACAGGGTTGGCACCGGGGAGCTGTTTTTT.

This clonotype was detected ten times or more. The chain has TRBV6-2 or TRBV6-3 and TRBJ2-2, with D possibly being TRBD2 (6 bases). The CDR3 is 16 residues long. The V end lost 1 base, the J end lost 2 bases, and 11 bases lay between the germline ends. CDR1 and CDR2 from the germline V gene are MNHEY and SVGEGT. CDR3 DNA: TGTGCCAGCAGTTACTTCCTAGCGAGTAACACCGGGGAGCTGTTTTTT. Protein product: CASSYFLASNTGELFF.

This clonotype was seen repeatedly, ten times or more. The CDR3 sequence: CASSFETGRYGYTF. The DNA of the CDR3 is TGTGCCAGCAGCTTCGAGACAGGCCGTTATGGCTACACCTTC. The gene calls are TRBV7-2 and TRBJ1-2, with D possibly being TRBD1 (6 bases). Between the trimmed V and J ends, which lost 3 bases and 5 bases, there was a span of 13 bases. This CDR3 has 14 amino acids. CDR1 is SGHTA and CDR2 is FQGNSA in the germline V gene.

This clonotype was seen at least ten times. The V and J genes are TRBV2 and TRBJ2-2; no definite D call. CDR3 length: 14 residues. The germline V and J ends were trimmed by 5 bases and 5 bases, with 12 bases remaining between them. Germline lookup yields CDR1 SNHLY and CDR2 FYNNEI. The CDR3 protein is CASSLGLGTGELFF. CDR3 in DNA: TGTGCCAGCAGTCTAGGCCTAGGGACCGGGGAGCTGTTTTTT.

This clonotype was observed at least ten times. Relative to the germline gene, one junction end is altered; a read error may explain this. The V and J genes are TRBV7-2 and TRBJ2-3, with D perhaps matching TRBD2 (5 bases). Germline CDR1 and CDR2: SGHTA and FQGNSA. The CDR3 extends over 12 amino acids. CDR3: CASSIATDTQYF. DNA of the CDR3: TGTGCCAGCAGCATAGCGACAGATACGCAGTATTTT.

Turning to this clonotype: Possible read error: a much larger clone is one base away. This chain uses TRBV6-5 with TRBJ1-1; 11 bases map to TRBD1. CDR3 length: 15 residues. The germline CDR1 and CDR2 sequences are MNHEY and SVGAGI. J was trimmed by 6 bases and V by 5 bases; bases with no gene match: 8. This CDR3 reads CASSGQGAEWAEAFF. DNA for the CDR3: TGTGCCAGCAGTGGACAGGGGGCCGAGTGGGCTGAAGCTTTCTTT.

The table lists this clonotype with many counts. The chain carries TRBV5-5 and TRBJ1-1; a weak D match, TRBD1 (6 bases). Trimming removed 4 bases at V and 0 bases at J, with 13 bases between. The CDR3 covers 15 residues. In germline, CDR1 is SGHKS, CDR2 YYEKEE (reference sequence). CDR3 DNA: TGTGCCAGCAGCCTACACAGGGATATGAACACTGAAGCTTTCTTT. Protein: CASSLHRDMNTEAFF.

This clonotype showed up many times. The rearrangement uses TRBV20-1 and TRBJ2-7; TRBD1 or TRBD2 may be the D gene (5 bases each). Trimming shortened V by 6 bases and J by 1 base, and 16 bases separated the two germline ends. The CDR3 has 14 residues. Germline CDR1 reads DFQATT; CDR2 reads SNEGSKA (reference sequence). The CDR3 sequence is CSADRGTPSYEQYF. CDR3 nucleotide sequence: TGCAGTGCCGATAGAGGGACGCCATCCTACGAGCAGTACTTC.

This clonotype was recorded at least ten times. The chain joins TRBV7-3 to TRBJ2-5, with 9 bases matching TRBD1. Per germline, CDR1 SGHTA and CDR2 FQGTGA. The CDR3 extends over 15 amino acids. V shed 3 bases, J shed 2 bases, and the junction held 4 bases outside the gene matches. The CDR3 coding sequence is TGTGCCAGCAGCTTGACGGGGACAGGGCAAGAGACCCAGTACTTC. This translates into CASSLTGTGQETQYF.

This clonotype appeared a few times. The chain joins TRBV25-1 to TRBJ2-3, with unresolved D. The germline V gene has CDR1 MGHDK and CDR2 SYGVNS. The CDR3 totals 15 residues. V was trimmed by 3 bases and J by 3 bases, leaving 13 bases between them. The CDR3 sequence is CASSDYQVSTDTQYF. As DNA, the CDR3 is TGTGCCAGCAGTGACTATCAGGTTTCGACAGATACGCAGTATTTT.

This clonotype was counted at least ten times. The rearrangement uses TRBV15 and TRBJ1-1; no clear D gene. The CDR3 loop spans 15 amino acids. Germline V gene sequence: CDR1 LNHNV, CDR2 YYDKDF (reference sequence). Trimming stripped 1 base from V and 3 bases from J, with 12 bases between. CDR3 loop: CATSRVNRLDTEAFF. CDR3 sequence (DNA): TGTGCCACCAGCAGAGTCAACCGCCTCGACACTGAAGCTTTCTTT.

This clonotype was counted ten times or more. The chain has TRBV11-2 and TRBJ2-7, with D possibly TRBD2 on 6 matching bases. The length of the CDR3 is 13 residues. Germline V gives CDR1 SGHAT, CDR2 FQNNGV. With 1 base removed from V and 6 bases from J, the gap between germline ends came to 10 bases. In DNA form, the CDR3 reads TGTGCCAGCAGCTTAGTTGCGGGGAGCGAGCAGTACGTC. Translating gives CASSLVAGSEQYV.

With respect to this clonotype: Since a much larger clone is just one base distant, this may be a read error. J is TRBJ2-3 and V is TRBV4-3; 8 bases align to TRBD2. The CDR3 runs 15 residues. Germline lookup yields CDR1 LGHNA and CDR2 YSLEER. The CDR3 protein is CASSLGGALTVTQYF. The CDR3 bases are TGCGCCAGCAGCCTCGGGGGGGCTCTAACAGTTACGCAGTATTTT.

This clonotype was found many times. J is TRBJ1-2 and V is TRBV5-1; D ambiguous. CDR1 SGHRS and CDR2 YFSETQ come from the germline V gene. Trimming pared 0 bases from V and 1 base from J, leaving 16 bases between. The CDR3 contains 17 residues. DNA for the CDR3: TGCGCCAGCAGCTTGGTATCGTACAGACGATTTAACTATGGCTACACCTTC. Protein product: CASSLVSYRRFNYGYTF.